The 5 T cell receptor beta chains presented below share a single source sample, sequenced in a study of graft-versus-host responses after intestinal transplantation. Measured with immunoSEQ multiplex PCR; TCRdb has only the in-frame clones, and not every one. The sample has 85,000 to 100,000 clones, roughly 88% seen once. Here the sequenced sample was PBMCs, taken 255 days after intestinal transplant. The receptors originated from a human patient who received an intestinal transplant, so some T cells may come from the graft donor.

The V gene is TRBV25-1, the J gene TRBJ1-2; no definite D call. The V end lost 1 base, the J end lost 2 bases, and 8 bases lay between the germline ends. This CDR3 is 14 amino acids long. Germline CDR1 reads MGHDK; CDR2 reads SYGVNS. Here the CDR3 reads CASSELGKNYGYTF. The CDR3 DNA sequence: TGTGCCAGCAGTGAATTGGGGAAGAACTATGGCTACACCTTC.

This chain links TRBV2 with TRBJ1-4, with TRBD1 matching 7 bases. Germline trimming cut 8 bases from V and 0 bases from J; bases unmatched to any gene: 12. Germline-derived CDR1 and CDR2 are SNHLY and FYNNEI. The CDR3 consists of 17 residues. CDR3 sequence (DNA): TGTGCCAGCGCTTCCCCAGGGGGAATTGCAACTAATGAAAAACTGTTTTTT. Amino acids: CASASPGGIATNEKLFF.

V and J are TRBV2 and TRBJ2-1; D perhaps matches TRBD1 (5 bases). The CDR3 spans 15 residues. Germline values: CDR1 SNHLY, CDR2 FYNNEI. The germline V and J ends were trimmed by 6 bases and 0 bases, with 12 bases remaining between them. The CDR3 protein is CASRQGVSSYNEQFF. DNA of the CDR3: TGTGCCAGCAGACAAGGGGTTTCCTCCTACAATGAGCAGTTCTTC.

The V and J genes are TRBV7-9 and TRBJ2-5; TRBD2 matches 10 bases. CDR1 is SEHNR and CDR2 is FQNEAQ in the germline V gene (reference sequence). CDR3 length: 16 amino acids. V shed 4 bases, J shed 3 bases, and the junction held 8 bases outside the gene matches. The CDR3 loop is CASSSPGTSDKETQYF. The CDR3 bases are TGTGCCAGCAGCTCCCCCGGGACTAGCGACAAAGAGACCCAGTACTTC.

This clone appeared once. The chain recombines TRBV9 with TRBJ2-5; D unresolved. The CDR3 length is 13 residues. Trimming removed 0 bases at V and 5 bases at J, with 8 bases between. Per the germline V gene, CDR1 is SGDLS and CDR2 is YYNGEE. In nucleotides, the CDR3 is TGTGCCAGCAGCGTAGACCTTAGGGAGACCCAGTACTTC. Protein sequence: CASSVDLRETQYF.